This T cell receptor (beta chain) came from a study of cytomegalovirus exposure and HLA in healthy donors. It was with 60 Vbeta and 13 Jbeta primers that the PCR ran. Using immunoSEQ multiplex PCR, the repertoire was profiled, and TCRdb retains in-frame clones only, with some absent. The data contain about 99,000 clones, roughly 80% of them seen just once; the ten biggest clones take up roughly 3%. Germline-derived CDR1 and CDR2 are ENHRY and SYGVKD. CDR3 size: 14 residues. Trimming took 2 bases from V and 6 from J, leaving 12 bases between them. J is TRBJ2-3 and V is TRBV10-3; D possibly corresponds to TRBD2 (7 bases). The sample comprised PBMCs. The TCR comes from a middle-aged man in good health and CMV-seronegative. The CDR3 region has the DNA TGTGCCATCAGTGAGGGGGGGGCAGCGGATACGCAGTATTTT. Translating it yields CAISEGGAADTQYF.